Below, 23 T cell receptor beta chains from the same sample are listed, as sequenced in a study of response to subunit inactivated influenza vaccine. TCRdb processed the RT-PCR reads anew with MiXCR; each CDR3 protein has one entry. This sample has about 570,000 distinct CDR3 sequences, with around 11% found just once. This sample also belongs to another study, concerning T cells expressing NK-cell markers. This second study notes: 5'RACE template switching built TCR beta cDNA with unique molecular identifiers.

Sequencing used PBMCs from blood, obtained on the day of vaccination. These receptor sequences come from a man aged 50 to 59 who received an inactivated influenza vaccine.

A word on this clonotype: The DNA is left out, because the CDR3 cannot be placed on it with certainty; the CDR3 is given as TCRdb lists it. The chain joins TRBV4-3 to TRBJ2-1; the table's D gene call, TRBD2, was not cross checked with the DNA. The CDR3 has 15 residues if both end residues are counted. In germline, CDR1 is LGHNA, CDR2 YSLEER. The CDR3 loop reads CASSQGRGGLFWQFF.

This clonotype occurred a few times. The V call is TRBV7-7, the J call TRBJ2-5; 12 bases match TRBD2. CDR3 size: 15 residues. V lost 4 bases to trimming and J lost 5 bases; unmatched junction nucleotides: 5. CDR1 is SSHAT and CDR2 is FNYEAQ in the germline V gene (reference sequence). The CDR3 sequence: CASSYLAGGSETQYF. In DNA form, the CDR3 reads TGTGCCAGCAGCTATCTAGCGGGAGGGAGCGAGACCCAGTACTTC.

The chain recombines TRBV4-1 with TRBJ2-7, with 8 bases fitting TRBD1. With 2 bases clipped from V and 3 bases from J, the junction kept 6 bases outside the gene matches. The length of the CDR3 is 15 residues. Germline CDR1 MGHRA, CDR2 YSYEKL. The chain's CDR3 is CASSQRSGGSYEQYF. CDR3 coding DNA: TGCGCCAGCAGCCAACGATCAGGGGGCAGCTACGAGCAGTACTTC.

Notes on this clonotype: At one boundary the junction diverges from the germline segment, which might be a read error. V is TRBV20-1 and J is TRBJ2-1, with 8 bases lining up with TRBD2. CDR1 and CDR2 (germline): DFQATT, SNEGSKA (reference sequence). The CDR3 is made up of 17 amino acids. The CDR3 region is CCASLRAGELSYNEQFF. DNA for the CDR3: TGCTGTGCTAGTCTCCGAGCGGGAGAGCTCTCCTACAATGAGCAGTTCTTC.

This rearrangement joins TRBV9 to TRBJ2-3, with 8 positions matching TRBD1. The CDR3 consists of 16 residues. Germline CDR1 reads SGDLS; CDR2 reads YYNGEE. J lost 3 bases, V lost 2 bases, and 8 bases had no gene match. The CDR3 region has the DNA TGTGCCAGCAGCGTGACCGGGACAGGAGGGACAGATACGCAGTATTTT. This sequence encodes CASSVTGTGGTDTQYF.

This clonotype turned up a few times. The CDR3, as DNA: TGTGCCAGCAGCCTTGGGACAGATAACACTGAAGCTTTCTTT. This sequence encodes CASSLGTDNTEAFF. This chain connects TRBV7-2 to TRBJ1-1; 7 bases align to TRBD1. The V gene end was trimmed by 5 bases and the J gene end by 2 bases; junction bases not matched to a gene: 5. The CDR3 covers 14 residues. Germline values: CDR1 SGHTA, CDR2 FQGNSA.

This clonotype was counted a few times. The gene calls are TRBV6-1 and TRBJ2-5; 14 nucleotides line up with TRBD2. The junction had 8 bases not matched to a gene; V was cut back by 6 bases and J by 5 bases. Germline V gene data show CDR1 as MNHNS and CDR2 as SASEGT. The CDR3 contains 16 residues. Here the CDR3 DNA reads TGTGCCAGCAGCCGTGGACTAGCGGGAGGCGGCGAGACCCAGTACTTC. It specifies CASSRGLAGGGETQYF.

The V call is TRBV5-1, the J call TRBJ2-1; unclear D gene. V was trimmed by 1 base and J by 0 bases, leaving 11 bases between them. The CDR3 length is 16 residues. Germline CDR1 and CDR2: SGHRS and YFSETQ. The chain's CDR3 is CASSLLATSSYNEQFF. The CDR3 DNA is TGCGCCAGCAGCTTGTTGGCTACCAGCTCCTACAATGAGCAGTTCTTC.

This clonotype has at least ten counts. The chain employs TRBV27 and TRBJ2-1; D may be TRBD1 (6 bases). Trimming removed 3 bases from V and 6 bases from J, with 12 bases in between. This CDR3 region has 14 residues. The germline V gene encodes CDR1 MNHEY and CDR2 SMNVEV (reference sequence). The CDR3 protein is CASSLQGFTNEQFF. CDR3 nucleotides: TGTGCCAGCAGTTTGCAGGGGTTTACCAATGAGCAGTTCTTC.

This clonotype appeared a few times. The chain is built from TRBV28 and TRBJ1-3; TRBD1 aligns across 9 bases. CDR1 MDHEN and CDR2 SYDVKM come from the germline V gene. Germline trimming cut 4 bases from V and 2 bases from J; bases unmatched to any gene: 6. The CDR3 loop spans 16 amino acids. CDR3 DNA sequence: TGTGCCAGCAGTTATACCGGGACAGGGACTGGAAACACCATATATTTT. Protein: CASSYTGTGTGNTIYF.

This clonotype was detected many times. The CDR3 protein is CASSLTFQETQYF. CDR3 sequence (DNA): TGCGCCAGCAGCTTGACTTTTCAAGAGACCCAGTACTTC. V and J are TRBV5-1 and TRBJ2-5; D is ambiguous. Trimming took 1 base from V and 2 from J, leaving 6 bases between them. The V gene's germline CDR1 is SGHRS and CDR2 YFSETQ. The length of the CDR3 is 13 residues.

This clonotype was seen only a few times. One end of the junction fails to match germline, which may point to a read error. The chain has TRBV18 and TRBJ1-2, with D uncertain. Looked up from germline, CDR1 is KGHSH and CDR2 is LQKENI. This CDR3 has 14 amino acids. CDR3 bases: TGTGCCAGCTCTCCACCGGGCGTCCCAGAAGGCTACACCTTC. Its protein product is CASSPPGVPEGYTF. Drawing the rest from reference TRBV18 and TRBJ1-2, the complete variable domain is NAGVMQNPRHLVRRRGQEARLRCSPMKGHSHVYWYRQLPEEGLKFMVYLQKENIIDESGMPKERFSAEFPKEGPSILRIQQVVRGDSAAYFCASSPPGVPEGYTFGSGTRLTVV.

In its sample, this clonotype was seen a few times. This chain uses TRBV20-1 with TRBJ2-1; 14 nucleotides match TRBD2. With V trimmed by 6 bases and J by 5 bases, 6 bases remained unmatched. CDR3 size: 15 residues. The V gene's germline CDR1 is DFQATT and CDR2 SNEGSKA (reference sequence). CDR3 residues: CSARGLAGDHNEQFF. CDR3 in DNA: TGCAGTGCCCGGGGACTAGCGGGAGACCACAATGAGCAGTTCTTC.

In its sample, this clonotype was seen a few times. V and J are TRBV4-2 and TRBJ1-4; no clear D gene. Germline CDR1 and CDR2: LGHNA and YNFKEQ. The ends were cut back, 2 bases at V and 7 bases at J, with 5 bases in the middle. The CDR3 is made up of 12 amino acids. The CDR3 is CASSQRSEKLFF. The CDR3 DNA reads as TGTGCCAGCAGCCAAAGGAGTGAAAAACTGTTTTTT.

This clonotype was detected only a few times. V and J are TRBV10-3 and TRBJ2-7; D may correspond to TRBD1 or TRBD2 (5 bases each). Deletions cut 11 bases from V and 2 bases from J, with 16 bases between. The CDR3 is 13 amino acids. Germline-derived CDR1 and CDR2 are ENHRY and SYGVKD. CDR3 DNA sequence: TGTGCCCTCCACGGGGACGCAGCCTACGAGCAGTACTTC. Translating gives CALHGDAAYEQYF.

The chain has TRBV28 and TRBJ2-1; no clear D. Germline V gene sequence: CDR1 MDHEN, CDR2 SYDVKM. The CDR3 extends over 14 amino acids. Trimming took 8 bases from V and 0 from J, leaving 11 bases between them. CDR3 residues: CASCDTSSYNEQFF. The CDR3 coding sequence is TGTGCCAGCTGCGATACCAGCTCCTACAATGAGCAGTTCTTC.

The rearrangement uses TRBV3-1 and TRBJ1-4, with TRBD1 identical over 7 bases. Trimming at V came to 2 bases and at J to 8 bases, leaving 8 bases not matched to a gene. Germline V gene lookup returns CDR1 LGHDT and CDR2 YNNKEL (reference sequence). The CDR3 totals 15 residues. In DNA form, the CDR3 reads TGTGCCAGCAGCCAAAGCCGACAGGGCGGGGAAAAACTGTTTTTT. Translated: CASSQSRQGGEKLFF.

The CDR3 sequence is CATSRDRNKETQYF. The DNA for the CDR3 is TGTGCCACCAGCAGAGATCGAAACAAAGAGACCCAGTACTTC. The chain links TRBV15 to TRBJ2-5; D unresolved. The germline V gene encodes CDR1 LNHNV and CDR2 YYDKDF (reference sequence). The length of the CDR3 is 14 residues. V shed 0 bases and J shed 3 bases, with 8 bases lying between them.

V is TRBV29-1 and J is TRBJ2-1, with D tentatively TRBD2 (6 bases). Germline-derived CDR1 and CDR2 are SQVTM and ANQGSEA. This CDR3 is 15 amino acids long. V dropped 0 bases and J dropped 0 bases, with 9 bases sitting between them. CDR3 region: CSVEELAGSYNEQFF. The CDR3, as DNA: TGCAGCGTTGAAGAACTAGCCGGCTCCTACAATGAGCAGTTCTTC.

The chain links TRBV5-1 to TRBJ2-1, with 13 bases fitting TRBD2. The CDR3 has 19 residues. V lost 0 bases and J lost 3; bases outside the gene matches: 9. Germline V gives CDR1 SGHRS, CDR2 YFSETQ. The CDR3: CASSLDTSGGAPIYNEQFF. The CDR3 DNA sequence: TGCGCCAGCAGCTTGGATACTAGCGGGGGGGCACCGATCTACAATGAGCAGTTCTTC.

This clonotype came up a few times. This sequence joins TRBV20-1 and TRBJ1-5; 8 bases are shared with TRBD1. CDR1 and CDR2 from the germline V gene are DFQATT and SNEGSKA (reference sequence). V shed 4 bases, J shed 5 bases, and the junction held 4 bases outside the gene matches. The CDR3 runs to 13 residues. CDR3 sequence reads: CSANGQGDQPQHF. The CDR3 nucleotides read TGCAGTGCTAACGGACAGGGTGATCAGCCCCAGCATTTT.

CDR3 sequence (DNA): TGCAGCGTTGACAGGCACGAGCAGTACTTC. This encodes CSVDRHEQYF. The chain is built from TRBV29-1 and TRBJ2-7; D unclear. Germline assignment: CDR1 SQVTM and CDR2 ANQGSEA. V lost 3 bases and J lost 5, with 5 bases in between. The CDR3 extends over 10 amino acids.

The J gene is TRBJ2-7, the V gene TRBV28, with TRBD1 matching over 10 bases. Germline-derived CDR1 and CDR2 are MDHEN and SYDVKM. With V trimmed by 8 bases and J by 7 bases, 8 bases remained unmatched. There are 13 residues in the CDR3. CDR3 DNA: TGTGCCAGCTTAGACAGGGGGCTATGGGAGCAGTACTTC. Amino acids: CASLDRGLWEQYF.